The sequence of this T cell receptor beta chain was determined in a study of blood T cell repertoires in COVID-19. Study details: Both acute and convalescent COVID-19 samples were obtained from the United States, Italy and Spain.

The sample holds one count of this clone. CDR1 is MDHEN and CDR2 is SYDVKM in the germline V gene. J was trimmed by 4 bases and V by 5 bases; bases with no gene match: 10. This CDR3 contains 15 residues. Per the original data handling: Nucleated cell number was recorded as an estimate derived from reference gene primer amplification. TCRdb keeps only in-frame clones here, not all; method: immunoSEQ multiplex PCR. Clone size and V and J calls were adopted from that table, with D and trimming inferred from the DNA. The sample consists of under 55,000 clones, approximately 85% of them appearing once. Sequencing used peripheral blood. This chain connects TRBV28 to TRBJ2-7; the match to TRBD2 covers 8 bases. The TCR was taken from a human donor in a cohort sampled during active COVID-19. The CDR3 loop is CASSPASGGFYEQYF. For the CDR3, the DNA is TGTGCCAGCAGTCCTGCCAGCGGGGGTTTTTACGAGCAGTACTTC. The entire variable domain, with the rest obtained from reference TRBV28 and TRBJ2-7, is as follows: DVKVTQSSRYLVKRTGEKVFLECVQDMDHENMFWYRQDPGLGLRLIYFSYDVKMKEKGDIPEGYSVSREKKERFSLILESASTNQTSMYLCASSPASGGFYEQYFGPGTRLTVT.